The source of this T cell receptor (beta chain) is a study of CD8+ T cells in alopecia areata. Broader study findings: Alopecia totalis/universalis scalp especially showed more expanded CD8+ clones than normal scalp.

Following RNA extraction, reverse transcription yielded cDNA that acted as the sequencing template. The protocol was immunoSEQ multiplex PCR, while the TCRdb copy is restricted to in-frame clones and leaves out a portion. The sample has some 200,000 clones, roughly three fifths seen once. V trimming: 10 bases; J trimming: 2 bases; junction bases outside the gene matches: 6. Germline assignment: CDR1 SNHLY and CDR2 FYNNEI. The CDR3 has 13 amino acids. As to treatment: oral pan-JAK inhibitor, 5-10 mg twice daily. On this clone itself: Antigen specificity is unknown.

This specimen was CD4+ T cells sorted from blood, taken at week 4, from a patient treated with tofacitinib. The chain joins TRBV2 to TRBJ2-7; 9 bases agree with TRBD2. The receptor was isolated from a human donor with alopecia areata. In DNA, the CDR3 is TGTGCCACCGGGACTAGCCCTACCTACGAGCAGTACTTC. Protein: CATGTSPTYEQYF.